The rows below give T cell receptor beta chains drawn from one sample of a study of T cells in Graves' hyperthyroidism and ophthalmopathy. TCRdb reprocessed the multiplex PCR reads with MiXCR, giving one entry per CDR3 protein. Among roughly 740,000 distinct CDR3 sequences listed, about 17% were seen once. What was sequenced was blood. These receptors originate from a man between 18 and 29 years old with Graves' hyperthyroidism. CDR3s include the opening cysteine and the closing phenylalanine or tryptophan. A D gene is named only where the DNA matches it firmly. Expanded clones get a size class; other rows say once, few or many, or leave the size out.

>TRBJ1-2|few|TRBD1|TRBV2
CASCGQGLGYGYTF
TGTGCCAGCTGTGGACAGGGTTTGGGCTATGGCTACACCTTC
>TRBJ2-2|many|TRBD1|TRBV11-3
CASSPTGKKNTGELFF
TGTGCCAGCAGCCCGACAGGGAAGAAGAACACCGGGGAGCTGTTTTTT
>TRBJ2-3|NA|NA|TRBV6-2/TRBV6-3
CASSLARGLSTDTQYF
TGTGCCAGCAGTTTGGCTCGGGGGCTTAGCACAGATACGCAGTATTTT
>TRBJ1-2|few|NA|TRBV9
CASRAEGSGYTF
TGTGCCAGCAGGGCCGAGGGGAGCGGCTACACCTTC
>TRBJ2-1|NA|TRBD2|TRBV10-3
CATHRLAGLRGQFF
TGTGCCACGCACAGACTAGCGGGCCTCCGTGGGCAGTTCTTC
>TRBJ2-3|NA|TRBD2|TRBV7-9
CASSFPLAGEDTQYF
TGTGCCAGCAGCTTCCCTTTAGCGGGAGAAGATACGCAGTATTTT
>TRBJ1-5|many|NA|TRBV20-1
CSASLRGGQPQHF
TGCAGTGCTAGCCTGCGGGGTGGACAGCCCCAGCATTTT
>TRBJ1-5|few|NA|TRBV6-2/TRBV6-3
CASTRGAVSNQPQHF
TGTGCCAGCACCCGAGGGGCGGTTTCCAATCAGCCCCAGCATTTT
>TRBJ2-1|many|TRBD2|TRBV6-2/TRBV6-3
CASSYSGLIYNEQFF
TGTGCCAGCAGTTACTCGGGACTAATCTACAATGAGCAGTTCTTC
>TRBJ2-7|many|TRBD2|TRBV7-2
CASSLAFGAGGAQYF
TGTGCCAGCAGCTTAGCATTCGGTGCGGGAGGAGCGCAGTACTTC
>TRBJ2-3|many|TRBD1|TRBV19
CASSIGAQGGTDTQYF
TGTGCCAGTAGTATAGGAGCACAGGGGGGCACAGATACGCAGTATTTT
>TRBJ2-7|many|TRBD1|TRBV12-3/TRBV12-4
CASSPDRLRGQYF
TGTGCCAGCAGCCCGGACAGGTTACGAGGGCAGTACTTC
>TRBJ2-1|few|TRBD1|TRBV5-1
CASSFTPGQGAGDEQFF
TGCGCCAGCAGCTTTACCCCGGGACAGGGAGCGGGCGATGAGCAGTTCTTC
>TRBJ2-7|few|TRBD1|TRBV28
CASSFEGQGARSSYEQYF
TGTGCCAGCAGTTTCGAAGGACAGGGGGCTAGGAGCTCCTACGAGCAGTACTTC
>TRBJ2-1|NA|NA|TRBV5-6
CASSVAGRNEQFF
TGTGCCAGCAGCGTTGCAGGGAGAAATGAGCAGTTCTTC
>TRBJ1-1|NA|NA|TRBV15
CATKRAGNTEAFF
TGTGCCACCAAGCGGGCCGGGAACACTGAAGCTTTCTTT
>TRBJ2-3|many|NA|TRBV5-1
CASSNSGQSVDTQYF
TGCGCCAGCAGCAACTCGGGACAAAGTGTAGATACGCAGTATTTT
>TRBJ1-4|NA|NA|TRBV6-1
CASSQTRGEKLFF
TGTGCCAGCAGCCAGACGAGGGGAGAAAAACTGTTTTTT
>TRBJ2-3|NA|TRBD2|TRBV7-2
CASSLAPPSGGPGTQYF
TGTGCCAGCAGCTTAGCCCCCCCTAGCGGCGGTCCCGGTACGCAGTATTTT
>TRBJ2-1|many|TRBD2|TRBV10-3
CAISGWTSGGNEQFF
TGTGCCATCAGTGGGTGGACTAGCGGGGGCAATGAGCAGTTCTTC
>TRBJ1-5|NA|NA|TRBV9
CASSSDINQPQHF
TGTGCCAGCAGCTCAGACATCAATCAGCCCCAGCATTTT
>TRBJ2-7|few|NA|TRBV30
CAWNRNYYEQYF
TGTGCCTGGAACAGGAACTACTACGAGCAGTACTTC